The 9 T cell receptor beta chains listed next were all sequenced from one sample in a study of blood T cells in healthy people across ages. Combining a sample-barcoded 5' primer with a J-beta primer mix, a second PCR ran for about 7 to 11 cycles. Using its own MiXCR run on the 5' RACE reads, TCRdb lists one record per CDR3 protein. The sample has roughly 800,000 distinct CDR3 sequences; roughly 50% are singletons. The material sequenced was blood. Receptors originate from a man in his thirties or forties in good health.

The J gene is TRBJ2-7, the V gene TRBV20-1; a weak D match, TRBD1 (6 bases). The CDR3 is 14 residues long. The ends were cut back, 6 bases at V and 3 bases at J, with 18 bases in the middle. The germline V gene encodes CDR1 DFQATT and CDR2 SNEGSKA (reference sequence). CDR3 in DNA: TGCAGTGCCACTGACAGGCCCGATTTCTACGAGCAGTACTTC. Its translation: CSATDRPDFYEQYF.

This clonotype was seen a few times. V gene TRBV12-3 or TRBV12-4 combines with J gene TRBJ2-4; TRBD1 matches 9 bases. J gave up 5 bases and V 3 bases, and 5 bases lay outside the gene matches. CDR3 length: 15 amino acids. CDR3 DNA: TGTGCCAGCAGTTTCAGTGGGACAGGGCAAAACATTCAGTACTTC. It is translated as CASSFSGTGQNIQYF.

The V gene is TRBV4-2, the J gene TRBJ2-1; D possibly matches TRBD1 or TRBD2 (5 bases each). Germline values: CDR1 LGHNA, CDR2 YNFKEQ. With 3 bases removed from V and 9 bases from J, the gap between germline ends came to 27 bases. The CDR3 has 18 amino acids. The CDR3: CASSQAAGEKRLGGEQFF. Written as DNA, the CDR3 is TGTGCCAGCAGCCAGGCAGCTGGCGAGAAGAGGCTTGGGGGTGAGCAGTTCTTC.

V gene TRBV29-1 combines with J gene TRBJ1-1; no firm D call. CDR1 is SQVTM and CDR2 is ANQGSEA in the germline V gene. The CDR3 runs to 11 residues. Trimming took 5 bases from V and 1 from J, leaving 5 bases between them. The CDR3 reads CSVQSNTEAFF. The CDR3 nucleotides read TGCAGCGTTCAGTCGAACACTGAAGCTTTCTTT.

This chain joins TRBV5-1 and TRBJ2-3, with no clear D. This CDR3 spans 13 amino acids. CDR1 and CDR2 from the germline V gene are SGHRS and YFSETQ. Deletions cut 6 bases from V and 0 bases from J, with 8 bases between. CDR3 residues: CASMLGSTDTQYF. The CDR3 region has the DNA TGCGCCAGCATGCTCGGGAGCACAGATACGCAGTATTTT.

The V and J genes are TRBV7-2 and TRBJ2-7, with a weak D call TRBD1 (5 bases). Germline CDR1 and CDR2: SGHTA and FQGNSA. V was cut by 1 base and J by 2 bases, with 9 bases left in between. The CDR3 length is 14 residues. The CDR3 region is CASSLEGATYEQYF. CDR3 nucleotide sequence: TGTGCCAGCAGCTTAGAAGGGGCAACCTACGAGCAGTACTTC.

The chain has TRBV29-1 and TRBJ1-6; D gene uncertain. The CDR3 loop spans 14 amino acids. The V gene's germline CDR1 is SQVTM and CDR2 ANQGSEA. The ends were cut back, 0 bases at V and 8 bases at J, with 11 bases in the middle. The chain's CDR3 is CSVEEGQAYSPLHF. The CDR3 DNA sequence: TGCAGCGTTGAAGAAGGGCAGGCCTATTCACCCCTCCACTTT.

The chain employs TRBV4-3 and TRBJ2-7, with D possibly being TRBD1 or TRBD2 (6 bases each). The end of the DNA aligns better with TRBJ2-5, so the J call may be wrong. The CDR3 is 16 amino acids. CDR1 is LGHNA, CDR2 YSLEER, per germline. The DNA for the CDR3 is TGCGCCAGCAGCCCGTTCGGGGGCCGAGGTTCAGAGACCCAGTACTTC. It yields the protein CASSPFGGRGSETQYF.

The table lists this clonotype with a few counts. The chain is built from TRBV7-9 and TRBJ2-7, with 7 bases that match TRBD2. In germline, CDR1 is SEHNR, CDR2 FQNEAQ (reference sequence). The CDR3 totals 17 residues. V lost 5 bases to trimming and J lost 1 base; unmatched junction nucleotides: 14. In DNA form, the CDR3 reads TGTGCCAGCAGCAAACCCAACTTTGGCGGGGGATCCTACGAGCAGTACTTC. Translation gives CASSKPNFGGGSYEQYF.